This T cell receptor (beta chain) was found in a study of blood T cell repertoires in COVID-19. For the study at large: Sources were T cells, B-cell-depleted T cells, or PBMCs; the material itself was cDNA or gDNA.

Participants, 18 to 89 years old, spanned under 30 US areas. Per germline, CDR1 MNHEY and CDR2 SVGAGI. The CDR3 extends over 15 amino acids. With 2 bases removed from V and 2 bases from J, the gap between germline ends came to 11 bases. Original processing notes: Amplification from reference gene primers served as the basis for estimated nucleated cell counts. TCRdb's copy holds only in-frame clones and misses some; the assay was immunoSEQ multiplex PCR. Clone size and the V and J calls come from that table; the DNA yielded D and trimming. The data contain 220,000 or so clones, about four fifths of them seen just once; the ten biggest clones take up approximately 7.3%.

The TCR originated in a woman aged 40 to 49 who had recovered from COVID-19. The source material was PBMCs or T cells enriched from blood (not recorded which). The rearrangement links TRBV6-5 to TRBJ2-3; possibly TRBD2 for D (6 bases). The CDR3 here is CASSYNGTFTDTQYF. CDR3 nucleotide sequence: TGTGCCAGCAGTTACAACGGGACTTTCACAGATACGCAGTATTTT.